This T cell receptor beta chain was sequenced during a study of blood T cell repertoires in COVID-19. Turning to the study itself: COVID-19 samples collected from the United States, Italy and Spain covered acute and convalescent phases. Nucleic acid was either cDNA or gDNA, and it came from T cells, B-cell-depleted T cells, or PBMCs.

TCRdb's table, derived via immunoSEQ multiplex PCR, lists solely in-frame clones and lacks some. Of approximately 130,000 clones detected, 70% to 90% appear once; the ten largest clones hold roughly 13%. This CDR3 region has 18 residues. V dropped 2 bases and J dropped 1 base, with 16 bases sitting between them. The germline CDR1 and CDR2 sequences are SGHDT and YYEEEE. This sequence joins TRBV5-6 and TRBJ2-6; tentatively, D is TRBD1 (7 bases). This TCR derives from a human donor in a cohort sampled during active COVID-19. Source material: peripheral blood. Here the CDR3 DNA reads TGTGCCAGCAGCTTTATTCAGGGGGGCGTATCTGGGGCCAACGTCCTGACTTTC. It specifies CASSFIQGGVSGANVLTF.